The entry below gives a single T cell receptor beta chain sequence along with its context. Its cognate antigen is unknown. The CDR3 has 12 amino acids. Per germline, CDR1 LGHDT and CDR2 YNNKEL (reference sequence). Trimming pared 4 bases from V and 3 bases from J, leaving 6 bases between. This sample is part of a study of CD8 T cells in Susac syndrome. Broader study findings: The CD4+ T cell repertoires in Susac syndrome did not show any clonal expansion.

The authors reverse transcribed about 0.5 to 1 ug RNA with random hexamers. TCRdb processed the immunoSEQ multiplex PCR reads anew with MiXCR; each CDR3 protein has one entry. The sample has under 200,000 distinct CDR3 sequences; approximately 94% are singletons. This TCR derives from a human donor with Susac syndrome. The V and J genes are TRBV3-1 and TRBJ2-5; D remains unclear. The sequencing sample was made of CD4+ T cells from PBMCs. The CDR3 reads CASSRRKETQYF. DNA for the CDR3: TGTGCCAGCAGCCGACGGAAAGAGACCCAGTACTTC.